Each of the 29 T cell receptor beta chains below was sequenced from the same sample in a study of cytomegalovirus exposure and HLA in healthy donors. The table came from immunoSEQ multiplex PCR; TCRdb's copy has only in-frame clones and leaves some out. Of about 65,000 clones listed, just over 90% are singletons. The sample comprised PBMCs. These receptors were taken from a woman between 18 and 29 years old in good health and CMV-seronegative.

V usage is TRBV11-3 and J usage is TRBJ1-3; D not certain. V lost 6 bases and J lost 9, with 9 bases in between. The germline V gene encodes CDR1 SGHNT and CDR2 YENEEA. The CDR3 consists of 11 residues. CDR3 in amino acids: CASRSRGTIYF. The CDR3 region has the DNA TGTGCCAGCAGGTCCCGGGGCACCATATATTTT.

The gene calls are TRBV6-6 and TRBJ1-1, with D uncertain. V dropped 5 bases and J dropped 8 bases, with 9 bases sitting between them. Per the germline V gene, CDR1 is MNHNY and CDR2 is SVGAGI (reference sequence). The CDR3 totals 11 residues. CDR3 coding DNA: TGTGCCAGCAGTGTGGCGGAAGAAGCTTTCTTT. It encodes CASSVAEEAFF.

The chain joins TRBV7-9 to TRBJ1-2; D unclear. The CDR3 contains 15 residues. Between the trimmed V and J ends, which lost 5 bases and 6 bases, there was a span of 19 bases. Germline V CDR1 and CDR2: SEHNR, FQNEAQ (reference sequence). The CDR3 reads CASSPHGENHNGYTF. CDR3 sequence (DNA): TGTGCCAGCAGCCCTCATGGGGAGAATCACAATGGCTACACCTTC.

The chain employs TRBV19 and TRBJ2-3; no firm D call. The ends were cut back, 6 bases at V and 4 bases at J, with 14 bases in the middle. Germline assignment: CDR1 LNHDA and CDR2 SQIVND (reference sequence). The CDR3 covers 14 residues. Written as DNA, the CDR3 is TGTGCCAGTAGCCCACGATTGACACCAGATACGCAGTATTTT. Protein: CASSPRLTPDTQYF.

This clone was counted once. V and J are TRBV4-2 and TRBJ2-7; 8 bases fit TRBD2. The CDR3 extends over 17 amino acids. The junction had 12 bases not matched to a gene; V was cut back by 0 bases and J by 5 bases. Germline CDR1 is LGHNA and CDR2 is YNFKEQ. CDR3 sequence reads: CASSQDPTGTRSHEQYF. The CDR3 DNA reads TGTGCCAGCAGCCAAGATCCCACCGGGACTAGATCCCACGAGCAGTACTTC.

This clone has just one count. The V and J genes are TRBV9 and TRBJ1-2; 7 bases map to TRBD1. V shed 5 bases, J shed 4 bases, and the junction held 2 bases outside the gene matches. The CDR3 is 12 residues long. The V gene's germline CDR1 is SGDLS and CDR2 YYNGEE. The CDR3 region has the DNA TGTGCCAGCAGGACAGGGTCCTATGGCTACACCTTC. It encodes CASRTGSYGYTF.

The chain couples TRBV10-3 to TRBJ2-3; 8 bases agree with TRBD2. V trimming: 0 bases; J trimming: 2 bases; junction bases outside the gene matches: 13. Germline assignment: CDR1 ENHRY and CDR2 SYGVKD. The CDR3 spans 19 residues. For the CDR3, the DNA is TGTGCCATCAGTGAGTCGACAGCGGGGGTTACGTTATCCACAGATACGCAGTATTTT. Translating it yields CAISESTAGVTLSTDTQYF.

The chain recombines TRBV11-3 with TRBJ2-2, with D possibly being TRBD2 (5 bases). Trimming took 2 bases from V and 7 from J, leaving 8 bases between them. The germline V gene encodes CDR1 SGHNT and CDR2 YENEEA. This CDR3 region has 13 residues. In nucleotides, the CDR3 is TGTGCCAGCAGCTTACAGGAGGTCGGGGAGCTGTTTTTT. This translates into CASSLQEVGELFF. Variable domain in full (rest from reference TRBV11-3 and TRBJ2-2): EAGVVQSPRYKIIEKKQPVAFWCNPISGHNTLYWYLQNLGQGPELLIRYENEEAVDDSQLPKDRFSAERLKGVDSTLKIQPAELGDSAVYLCASSLQEVGELFFGEGSRLTVL.

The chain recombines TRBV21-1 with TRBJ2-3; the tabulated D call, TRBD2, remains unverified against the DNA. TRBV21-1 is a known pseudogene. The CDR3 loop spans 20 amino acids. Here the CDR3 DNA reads TGTGCCAGCCACGTCGGGTATACCCCTGGGGCGGGGCCGATAACAGATACGCAGTATTTT. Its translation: CASHVGYTPGAGPITDTQYF.

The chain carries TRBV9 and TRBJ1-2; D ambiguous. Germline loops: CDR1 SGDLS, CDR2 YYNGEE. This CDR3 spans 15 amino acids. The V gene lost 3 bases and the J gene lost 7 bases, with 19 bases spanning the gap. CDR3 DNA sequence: TGTGCCAGCAGCGCACCTTCCCTTGAGGGTGGTGGCTACACCTTC. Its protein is CASSAPSLEGGGYTF.

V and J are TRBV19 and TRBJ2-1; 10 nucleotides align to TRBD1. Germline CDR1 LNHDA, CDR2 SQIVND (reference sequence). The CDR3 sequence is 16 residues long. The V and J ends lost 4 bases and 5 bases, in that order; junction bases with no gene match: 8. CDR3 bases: TGTGCCAGTAGTAACCCGGGACAGGGGACAAACAATGAGCAGTTCTTC. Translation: CASSNPGQGTNNEQFF.

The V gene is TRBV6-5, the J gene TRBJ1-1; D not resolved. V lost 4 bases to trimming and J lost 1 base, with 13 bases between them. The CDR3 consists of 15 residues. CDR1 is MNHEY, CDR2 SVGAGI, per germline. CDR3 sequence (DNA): TGTGCCAGCAGTTTTTACGCGCCTACGAACACTGAAGCTTTCTTT. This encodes CASSFYAPTNTEAFF.

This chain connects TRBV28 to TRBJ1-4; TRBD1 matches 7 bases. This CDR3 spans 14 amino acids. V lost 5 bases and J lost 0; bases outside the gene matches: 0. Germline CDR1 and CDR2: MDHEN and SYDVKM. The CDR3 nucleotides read TGTGCCAGCAGTCAGGGGGCAACTAATGAAAAACTGTTTTTT. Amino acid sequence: CASSQGATNEKLFF.

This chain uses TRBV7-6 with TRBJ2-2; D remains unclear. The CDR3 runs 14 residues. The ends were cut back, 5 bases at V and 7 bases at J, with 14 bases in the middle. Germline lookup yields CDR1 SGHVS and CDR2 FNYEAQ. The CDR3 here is CASSPLYQVGELFF. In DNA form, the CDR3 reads TGTGCCAGCAGCCCCCTGTATCAGGTCGGGGAGCTGTTTTTT.

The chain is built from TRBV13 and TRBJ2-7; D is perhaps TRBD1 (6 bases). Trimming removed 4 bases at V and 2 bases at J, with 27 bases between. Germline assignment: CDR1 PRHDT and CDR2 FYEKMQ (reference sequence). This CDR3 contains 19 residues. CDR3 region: CASSSLVGALDRNTYEQYF. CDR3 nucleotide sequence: TGTGCCAGCAGCTCCCTGGTGGGGGCCCTGGACCGAAATACCTACGAGCAGTACTTC.

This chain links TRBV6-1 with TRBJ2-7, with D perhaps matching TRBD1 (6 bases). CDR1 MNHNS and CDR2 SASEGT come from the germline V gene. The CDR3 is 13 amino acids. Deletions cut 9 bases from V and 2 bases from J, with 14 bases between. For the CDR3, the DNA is TGTGCCAGTGAACAGGGTAGACCCTACGAGCAGTACTTC. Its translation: CASEQGRPYEQYF.

CDR3 protein: CASSDDSKLEAFF. As DNA, the CDR3 is TGTGCCAGCAGTGACGACAGCAAACTAGAAGCTTTCTTT. The rearrangement uses TRBV2 and TRBJ1-1, with a tentative D call TRBD1 (5 bases). V dropped 3 bases and J dropped 8 bases, with 13 bases sitting between them. The length of the CDR3 is 13 residues. Germline CDR1 SNHLY, CDR2 FYNNEI.

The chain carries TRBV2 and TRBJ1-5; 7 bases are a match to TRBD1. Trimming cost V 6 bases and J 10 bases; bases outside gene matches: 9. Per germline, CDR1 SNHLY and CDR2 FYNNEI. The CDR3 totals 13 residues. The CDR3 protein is CASRTGVTAPQHF. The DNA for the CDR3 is TGTGCCAGCAGAACAGGGGTAACGGCCCCCCAGCATTTT. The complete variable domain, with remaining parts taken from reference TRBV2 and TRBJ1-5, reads EPEVTQTPSHQVTQMGQEVILRCVPISNHLYFYWYRQILGQKVEFLVSFYNNEISEKSEIFDDQFSVERPDGSNFTLKIRSTKLEDSAMYFCASRTGVTAPQHFGDGTRLSIL.

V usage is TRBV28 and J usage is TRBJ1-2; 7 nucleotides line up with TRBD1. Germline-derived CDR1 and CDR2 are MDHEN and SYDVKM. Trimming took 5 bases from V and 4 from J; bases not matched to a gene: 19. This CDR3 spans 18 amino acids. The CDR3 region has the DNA TGTGCCAGCAGTAGCCAGCCGGGACAGCAATCATATTTCTATGGCTACACCTTC. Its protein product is CASSSQPGQQSYFYGYTF.

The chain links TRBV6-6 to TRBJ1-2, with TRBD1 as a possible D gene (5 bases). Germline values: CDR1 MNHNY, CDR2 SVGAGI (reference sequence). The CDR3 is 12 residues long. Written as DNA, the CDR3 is TGTTGCGGGGTGGGGGGGGTAGGCGGCTACACCTTC. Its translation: CCGVGGVGGYTF.

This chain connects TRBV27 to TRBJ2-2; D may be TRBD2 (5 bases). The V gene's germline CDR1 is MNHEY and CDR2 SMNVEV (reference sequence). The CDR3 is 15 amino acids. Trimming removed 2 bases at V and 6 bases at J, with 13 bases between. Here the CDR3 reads CASSLKWWEPGELFF. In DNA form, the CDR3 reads TGTGCCAGCAGTTTAAAATGGTGGGAGCCCGGGGAGCTGTTTTTT.

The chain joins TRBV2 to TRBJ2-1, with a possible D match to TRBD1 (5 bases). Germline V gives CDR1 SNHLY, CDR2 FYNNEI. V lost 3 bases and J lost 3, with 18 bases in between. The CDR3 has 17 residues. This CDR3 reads CASSDATTAPRYNEQFF. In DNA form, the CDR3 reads TGTGCCAGCAGTGACGCTACGACAGCCCCACGCTACAATGAGCAGTTCTTC.

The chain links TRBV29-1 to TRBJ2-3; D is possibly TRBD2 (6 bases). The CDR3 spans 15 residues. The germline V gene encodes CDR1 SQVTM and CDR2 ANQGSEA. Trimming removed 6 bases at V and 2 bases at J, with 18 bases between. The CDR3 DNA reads TGCAGCGTCCCCCTCGAGGCGGGGTTCACAGATACGCAGTATTTT. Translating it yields CSVPLEAGFTDTQYF.

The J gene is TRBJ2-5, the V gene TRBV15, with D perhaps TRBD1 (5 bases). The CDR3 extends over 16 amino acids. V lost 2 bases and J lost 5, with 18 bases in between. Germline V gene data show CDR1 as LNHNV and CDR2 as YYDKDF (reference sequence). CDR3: CATSRPPRTRFETQYF. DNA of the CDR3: TGTGCCACCAGCAGACCACCCCGGACACGGTTTGAGACCCAGTACTTC.

The CDR3 reads CASSAGSHTEAFF. The CDR3 nucleotides are TGTGCCAGCAGTGCGGGATCCCACACTGAAGCTTTCTTT. This chain connects TRBV6-4 to TRBJ1-1; D gene unclear. Trimming removed 4 bases at V and 3 bases at J, with 9 bases between. Per germline, CDR1 MRHNA and CDR2 SNTAGT. The CDR3 has 13 amino acids.

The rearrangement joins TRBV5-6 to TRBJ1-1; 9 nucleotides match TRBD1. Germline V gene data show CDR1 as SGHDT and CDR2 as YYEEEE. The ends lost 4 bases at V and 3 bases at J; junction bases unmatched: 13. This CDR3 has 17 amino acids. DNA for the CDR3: TGTGCCAGCAGCACCCGGGACAGGGATTGGTGGGACACTGAAGCTTTCTTT. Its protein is CASSTRDRDWWDTEAFF.

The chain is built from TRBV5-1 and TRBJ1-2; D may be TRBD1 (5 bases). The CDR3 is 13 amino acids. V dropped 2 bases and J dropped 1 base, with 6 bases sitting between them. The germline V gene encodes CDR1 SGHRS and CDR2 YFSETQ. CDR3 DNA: TGCGCCAGCAGCTTAGACAGTAACTATGGCTACACCTTC. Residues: CASSLDSNYGYTF.

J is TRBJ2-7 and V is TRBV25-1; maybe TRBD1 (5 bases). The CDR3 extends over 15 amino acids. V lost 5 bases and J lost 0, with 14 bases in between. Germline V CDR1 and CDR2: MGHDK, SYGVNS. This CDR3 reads CASSTRTPFSYEQYF. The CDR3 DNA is TGTGCCAGCAGTACCCGGACACCCTTCTCCTACGAGCAGTACTTC.

The CDR3 here is CASSLKTGYAVGKFF. DNA for the CDR3: TGTGCCAGCAGCTTGAAGACAGGGTACGCCGTTGGAAAGTTCTTC. The V gene is TRBV7-2, the J gene TRBJ2-1; 7 bases are shared with TRBD1. The CDR3 sequence is 15 residues long. In germline, CDR1 is SGHTA, CDR2 FQGNSA. The junction had 16 bases not matched to a gene; V was cut back by 3 bases and J by 14 bases.